The present T cell receptor beta chain was sequenced within a study of T cells in Graves' hyperthyroidism and ophthalmopathy. Patients counted as stable if ophthalmopathy did not develop within 18 months. Patients aged 18 to 65 had newly diagnosed hyperthyroidism lasting under 2 months. PBMCs were sourced from roughly 10 ml fresh peripheral blood. Points on this clonotype: A read error may be the cause here, since a much bigger clone is one base away.

The CDR3 runs to 18 residues. The germline CDR1 and CDR2 sequences are SGHVS and FNYEAQ. Researchers took RNA transcripts and amplified the TCR beta CDR3 regions from them. Using the HTBI primer set, a first-round RT-PCR was run on the TCR CDR3. MiXCR was run by TCRdb on the multiplex PCR reads, yielding one entry per CDR3 protein. The sample carries under 650,000 distinct CDR3 sequences, around 15% recorded once. The TCR originated in a woman younger than 45 with Graves' hyperthyroidism. The V call is TRBV7-6, the J call TRBJ2-4; 10 bases align to TRBD2. The DNA end is more similar to TRBJ2-1, so the J call may be wrong. The material sequenced was blood. CDR3: CASSSWTSGTLAKNIQFF. The CDR3 DNA reads TGTGCCAGCAGCTCCTGGACTAGCGGAACTCTAGCCAAAAACATTCAGTTCTTC.